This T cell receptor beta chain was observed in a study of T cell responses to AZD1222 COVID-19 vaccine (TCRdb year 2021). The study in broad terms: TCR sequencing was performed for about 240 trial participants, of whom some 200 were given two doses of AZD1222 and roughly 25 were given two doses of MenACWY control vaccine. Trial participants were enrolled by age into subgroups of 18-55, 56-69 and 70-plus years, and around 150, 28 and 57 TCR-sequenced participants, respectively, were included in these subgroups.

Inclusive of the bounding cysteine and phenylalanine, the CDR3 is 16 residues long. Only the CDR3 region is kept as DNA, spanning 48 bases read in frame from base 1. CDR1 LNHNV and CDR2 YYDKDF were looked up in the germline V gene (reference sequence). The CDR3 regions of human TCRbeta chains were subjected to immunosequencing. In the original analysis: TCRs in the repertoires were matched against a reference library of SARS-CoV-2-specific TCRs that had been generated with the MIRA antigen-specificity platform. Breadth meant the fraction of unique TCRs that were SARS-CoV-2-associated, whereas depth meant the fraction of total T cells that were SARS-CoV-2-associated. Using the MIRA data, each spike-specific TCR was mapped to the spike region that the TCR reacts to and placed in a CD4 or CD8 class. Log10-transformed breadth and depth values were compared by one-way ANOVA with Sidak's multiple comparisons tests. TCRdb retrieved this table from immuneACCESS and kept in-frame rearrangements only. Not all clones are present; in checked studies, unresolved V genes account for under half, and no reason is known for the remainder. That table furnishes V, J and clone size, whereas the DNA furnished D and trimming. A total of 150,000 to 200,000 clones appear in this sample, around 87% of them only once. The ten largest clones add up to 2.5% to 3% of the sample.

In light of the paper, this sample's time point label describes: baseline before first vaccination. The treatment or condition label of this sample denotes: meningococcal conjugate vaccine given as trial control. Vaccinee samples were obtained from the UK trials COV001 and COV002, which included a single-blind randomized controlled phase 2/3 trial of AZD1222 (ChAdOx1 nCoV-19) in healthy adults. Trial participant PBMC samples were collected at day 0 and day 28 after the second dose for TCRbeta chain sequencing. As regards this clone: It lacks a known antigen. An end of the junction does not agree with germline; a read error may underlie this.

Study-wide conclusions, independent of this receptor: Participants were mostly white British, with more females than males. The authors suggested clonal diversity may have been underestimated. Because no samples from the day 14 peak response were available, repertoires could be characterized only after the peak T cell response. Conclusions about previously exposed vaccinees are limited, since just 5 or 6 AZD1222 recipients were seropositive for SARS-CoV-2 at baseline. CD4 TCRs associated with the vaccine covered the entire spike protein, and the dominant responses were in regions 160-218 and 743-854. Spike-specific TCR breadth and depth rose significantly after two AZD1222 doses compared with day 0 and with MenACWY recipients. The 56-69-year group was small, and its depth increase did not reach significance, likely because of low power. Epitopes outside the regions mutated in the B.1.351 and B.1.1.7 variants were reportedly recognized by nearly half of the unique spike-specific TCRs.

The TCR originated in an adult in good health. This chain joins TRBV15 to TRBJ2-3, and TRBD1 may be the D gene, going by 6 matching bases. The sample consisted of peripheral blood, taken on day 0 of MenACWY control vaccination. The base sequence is TGTGCCACCAGCCGAGAAGGACAGCGGACGACAGATACGCAGTATTTT. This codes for CATSREGQRTTDTQYF.